These 28 T cell receptor beta chains originate from one sample sequenced in a study of CD8+ T cells in alopecia areata. Documented treatment: oral pan-JAK inhibitor, 5-10 mg twice daily. After isolation, RNA underwent reverse transcription to generate cDNA as the sequencing template. Using immunoSEQ multiplex PCR, the repertoire was profiled, and TCRdb retains in-frame clones only, with some absent. The sample holds a few hundred thousand clones, 50% to 70% seen once. The sequences come from CD4+ T cells sorted from blood, collected at week 4, from a patient treated with tofacitinib. These receptors were obtained from a human donor with alopecia areata.

The J gene is TRBJ2-3, the V gene TRBV7-2; D not certain. Germline values: CDR1 SGHTA, CDR2 FQGNSA. CDR3 length: 13 amino acids. Trimming cost V 5 bases and J 9 bases, with 15 bases left between them. The CDR3 loop is CASSLERLGTQYF. CDR3 coding DNA: TGTGCCAGCAGCCTAGAACGGCTAGGGACGCAGTATTTT.

This clone was recorded a few times. The rearrangement joins TRBV14 to TRBJ2-3, with D uncertain. CDR1 is SGHDN, CDR2 FVKESK, per germline. The CDR3 sequence is 15 residues long. The germline V and J ends were trimmed by 6 bases and 0 bases, with 13 bases remaining between them. In DNA form, the CDR3 reads TGTGCCAGCAGTGTCCTACTTACTAGCACAGATACGCAGTATTTT. Protein sequence: CASSVLLTSTDTQYF.

The V call is TRBV4-3, the J call TRBJ2-3, with TRBD1 identical over 8 bases. The V segment lost 2 bases and the J segment 1 base; nucleotides outside the gene matches: 2. Germline CDR1 LGHNA, CDR2 YSLEER. The CDR3 runs to 15 residues. The CDR3 bases are TGCGCCAGCAGCCAATCCAGGGGGCGCACAGATACGCAGTATTTT. The encoded protein is CASSQSRGRTDTQYF.

This clone was seen more than once but under ten times. CDR3 loop: CAISGNFNEQFF. The CDR3 DNA is TGTGCCATCAGTGGGAACTTTAATGAGCAGTTCTTC. The chain carries TRBV10-3 and TRBJ2-1; D gene ambiguous. Germline-derived CDR1 and CDR2 are ENHRY and SYGVKD. This CDR3 contains 12 residues. Trimming removed 4 bases from V and 7 bases from J, with 8 bases in between.

J is TRBJ1-1 and V is TRBV25-1; TRBD1 is a possible D gene (6 bases). Germline lookup yields CDR1 MGHDK and CDR2 SYGVNS. V was clipped by 8 bases and J by 1 base, with 14 bases between them. The CDR3 sequence is 14 residues long. CDR3 nucleotide sequence: TGTGCCAGCTATCAAACAGGGTCGAACACTGAAGCTTTCTTT. As protein: CASYQTGSNTEAFF.

The J gene is TRBJ1-1, the V gene TRBV27, with D hard to call. Germline lookup yields CDR1 MNHEY and CDR2 SMNVEV (reference sequence). V gave up 4 bases and J gave up 1 base, with 7 bases separating them. The CDR3 consists of 13 residues. CDR3 nucleotides: TGTGCCAGCAGTTCCTCCACGAACACTGAAGCTTTCTTT. Its translation: CASSSSTNTEAFF.

The chain uses TRBV6-1 and TRBJ1-2; possible D gene TRBD1, 6 bases. Germline assignment: CDR1 MNHNS and CDR2 SASEGT. V was shortened by 3 bases and J by 7 bases, with 12 bases between the two germline ends. This CDR3 has 13 residues. CDR3 loop: CASSDLGGLGYTF. For the CDR3, the DNA is TGTGCCAGCAGTGATCTTGGGGGCCTTGGCTACACCTTC.

This chain joins TRBV7-9 and TRBJ1-2; the match to TRBD1 covers 7 bases. The J segment lost 6 bases and the V segment lost 5 bases, leaving 6 bases of the junction unmatched. CDR1 is SEHNR, CDR2 FQNEAQ, per germline (reference sequence). This CDR3 is built from 13 residues. The CDR3 loop reads CASSPGGTDGYTF. CDR3 coding DNA: TGTGCCAGCAGCCCAGGGGGGACAGATGGCTACACCTTC. The full variable domain, in which reference TRBV7-9 and TRBJ1-2 provide the parts outside the CDR3, is DTGVSQNPRHKITKRGQNVTFRCDPISEHNRLYWYRQTLGQGPEFLTYFQNEAQLEKSRLLSDRFSAERPKGSFSTLEIQRTEQGDSAMYLCASSPGGTDGYTFGSGTRLTVV.

The rearrangement uses TRBV29-1 and TRBJ2-7; D might be TRBD2 (5 bases). The CDR3 has 11 amino acids. V lost 4 bases and J lost 5, with 9 bases in between. CDR1 SQVTM and CDR2 ANQGSEA come from the germline V gene. The CDR3 DNA reads TGCAGCGTTGTAACTAGAAACGAGCAGTACTTC. Protein sequence: CSVVTRNEQYF.

With respect to this clone: The sample carries other DNA sequences with the same CDR3. This chain links TRBV30 with TRBJ2-2; the D is unclear. CDR1 and CDR2 (germline): GTSNPN, SVGIG (reference sequence). V was clipped by 3 bases and J by 7 bases, with 9 bases between them. The CDR3 has 12 amino acids. CDR3 sequence reads: CAWSLGIGELFF. The CDR3, as DNA: TGTGCCTGGAGCCTGGGGATCGGGGAGCTGTTTTTT.

This clone was detected a few times. In DNA form, the CDR3 reads TGCAGCGTTGAAGCCCTAGCAGATACGCAGTATTTT. This gives the protein CSVEALADTQYF. The rearrangement links TRBV29-1 to TRBJ2-3; D is unclear. Trimming stripped 1 base from V and 4 bases from J, with 6 bases between. This CDR3 has 12 amino acids. CDR1 SQVTM and CDR2 ANQGSEA come from the germline V gene.

This clone was seen a single time. V gene TRBV15 combines with J gene TRBJ2-7; TRBD1 matches 7 bases. This CDR3 spans 13 amino acids. Germline lookup yields CDR1 LNHNV and CDR2 YYDKDF (reference sequence). The trim removed 8 bases at V and 6 bases at J, leaving 10 bases unmatched. DNA of the CDR3: TGTGCCACCGCGCCCGAGGACAGGCGCGAGCAGTACTTC. It specifies CATAPEDRREQYF.

This clone showed up just a few times. The gene calls are TRBV5-1 and TRBJ1-6; TRBD1 aligns across 7 bases. The germline V gene encodes CDR1 SGHRS and CDR2 YFSETQ. J lost 10 bases, V lost 0 bases, and 10 bases had no gene match. CDR3 length: 16 residues. The DNA of the CDR3 is TGCGCCAGCAGCTTGGTGGCAGGGGGGGCTAGGTCACCCCTCCACTTT. Translation: CASSLVAGGARSPLHF.

This chain connects TRBV6-5 to TRBJ2-7; no firm D call. The CDR3 is 11 amino acids. V was cut by 5 bases and J by 3 bases, with 5 bases left in between. The germline V gene encodes CDR1 MNHEY and CDR2 SVGAGI. CDR3 amino acids: CASSQNYEQYF. CDR3 nucleotides: TGTGCCAGCAGTCAAAACTACGAGCAGTACTTC.

V is TRBV29-1 and J is TRBJ1-2; D remains unclear. The CDR3 covers 11 residues. Trimming pared 3 bases from V and 4 bases from J, leaving 6 bases between. Germline CDR1 SQVTM, CDR2 ANQGSEA. The CDR3, as DNA: TGCAGCGTTGATTGGGGCTATGGCTACACCTTC. Its protein is CSVDWGYGYTF.

The sample holds a few counts of this clone. The chain joins TRBV30 to TRBJ2-7; no definite D call. Per germline, CDR1 GTSNPN and CDR2 SVGIG (reference sequence). V was shortened by 4 bases and J by 3 bases, with 10 bases between the two germline ends. The CDR3 runs 12 residues. The CDR3: CAWKPGVYEQYF. CDR3 nucleotide sequence: TGTGCCTGGAAGCCAGGAGTCTACGAGCAGTACTTC.

This clone was detected a few times. This sequence joins TRBV10-3 and TRBJ2-3, with 9 bases matching TRBD1. J was trimmed by 3 bases and V by 5 bases; bases with no gene match: 6. This CDR3 has 15 amino acids. CDR1 ENHRY and CDR2 SYGVKD come from the germline V gene. The CDR3 sequence: CAISNSGTGTDTQYF. For the CDR3, the DNA is TGTGCCATCAGTAACTCCGGGACAGGGACAGATACGCAGTATTTT.

This clone was seen a few times. The chain is built from TRBV11-2 and TRBJ2-2; TRBD2 matches at 12 bases. V lost 4 bases and J lost 0; bases outside the gene matches: 6. CDR1 SGHAT and CDR2 FQNNGV come from the germline V gene. This CDR3 contains 18 residues. CDR3 region: CASSSRTSGVANTGELFF. The DNA for the CDR3 is TGTGCCAGCAGCTCCCGGACTAGCGGGGTCGCGAACACCGGGGAGCTGTTTTTT. The full variable domain, in which reference TRBV11-2 and TRBJ2-2 provide the parts outside the CDR3, is EAGVAQSPRYKIIEKRQSVAFWCNPISGHATLYWYQQILGQGPKLLIQFQNNGVVDDSQLPKDRFSAERLKGVDSTLKIQPAKLEDSAVYLCASSSRTSGVANTGELFFGEGSRLTVL.

This clone came up a few times. The chain couples TRBV2 to TRBJ1-2; TRBD1 agrees at 7 bases. Germline V lookup: CDR1 SNHLY, CDR2 FYNNEI. This CDR3 contains 13 residues. Trimming at V came to 1 base and at J to 8 bases, leaving 4 bases not matched to a gene. The CDR3 bases are TGTGCCAGCAGTGAAGAGGGGGCGGGAGGCTACACCTTC. Its translation: CASSEEGAGGYTF.

V usage is TRBV15 and J usage is TRBJ1-2; D gene ambiguous. Germline-derived CDR1 and CDR2 are LNHNV and YYDKDF (reference sequence). This CDR3 is built from 11 residues. V shed 3 bases and J shed 12 bases, with 11 bases lying between them. CDR3 nucleotide sequence: TGTGCCACCAGCAGGGGGAGTGACCACACCTTC. It yields the protein CATSRGSDHTF.

The chain employs TRBV6-5 and TRBJ1-2; perhaps TRBD1 as D (5 bases). The V gene lost 5 bases and the J gene lost 5 bases, with 9 bases spanning the gap. Germline values: CDR1 MNHEY, CDR2 SVGAGI. The CDR3 is 12 amino acids. The DNA of the CDR3 is TGTGCCAGCAGTCCTGGGGCGTATGGCTACACCTTC. It codes for CASSPGAYGYTF.

The chain uses TRBV15 and TRBJ2-7; 7 positions match TRBD1. The CDR3 extends over 15 amino acids. Germline V gives CDR1 LNHNV, CDR2 YYDKDF (reference sequence). The V segment lost 0 bases and the J segment 4 bases; nucleotides outside the gene matches: 6. For the CDR3, the DNA is TGTGCCACCAGCAGAGATAGTTTACAGGGGTACGAGCAGTACTTC. Translation gives CATSRDSLQGYEQYF.

V gene TRBV4-2 combines with J gene TRBJ1-2; TRBD1 matches at 10 bases. Trimming at V came to 5 bases and at J to 8 bases, leaving 11 bases not matched to a gene. Germline CDR1 is LGHNA and CDR2 is YNFKEQ. The CDR3 has 15 residues. CDR3 DNA: TGTGCCAGCAGCGCATCGACAGGGGGCGAAATCGGCTACACCTTC. The encoded protein is CASSASTGGEIGYTF.

The DNA of the CDR3 is TGCGCCAGCAGCATCGGGGCTTCCTACGAGCAGTACTTC. It is translated as CASSIGASYEQYF. This chain links TRBV5-1 with TRBJ2-7; either TRBD1 or TRBD2 may fit D (5 bases each). Trimming removed 4 bases at V and 1 base at J, with 9 bases between. The length of the CDR3 is 13 residues. The V gene's germline CDR1 is SGHRS and CDR2 YFSETQ.

The V and J genes are TRBV5-1 and TRBJ2-5; 8 positions match TRBD1. Germline V gene data show CDR1 as SGHRS and CDR2 as YFSETQ. V was clipped by 0 bases and J by 3 bases; unmatched bases: 4. The CDR3 loop spans 15 amino acids. CDR3 DNA sequence: TGCGCCAGCAGCTTGGTGCCAGGGGGCAAAGAGACCCAGTACTTC. Amino acids: CASSLVPGGKETQYF.

At least ten counts were recorded for this clone. The genes are TRBV5-1 and TRBJ2-3; D is unresolved. The V gene's germline CDR1 is SGHRS and CDR2 YFSETQ. The CDR3 extends over 15 amino acids. Between the trimmed V and J ends, which lost 1 base and 7 bases, there was a span of 16 bases. The CDR3 coding sequence is TGCGCCAGCAGCTTGCCTGGCACCACGTCACATACGCAGTATTTT. It codes for CASSLPGTTSHTQYF.

This clone was counted between two and nine times. V is TRBV6-6 and J is TRBJ2-4; D call uncertain. This CDR3 spans 11 amino acids. Germline CDR1 is MNHNY and CDR2 is SVGAGI (reference sequence). V lost 0 bases to trimming and J lost 11 bases, with 5 bases between them. The CDR3, as DNA: TGTGCCAGCAGTTACTCGTCCGTTCAGTACTTC. It translates to CASSYSSVQYF.

This clone showed up just a few times. This chain connects TRBV29-1 to TRBJ2-5; D is uncertain. The CDR3 totals 12 residues. Germline V gene sequence: CDR1 SQVTM, CDR2 ANQGSEA. V was clipped by 7 bases and J by 2 bases, with 11 bases between them. The CDR3 region has the DNA TGCAGCGCAAAACCCCTACAAGAGACCCAGTACTTC. Translation gives CSAKPLQETQYF.